This passage covers 30 T cell receptor beta chains from one sample sequenced in a study of T cells after yellow fever vaccination. Using its own MiXCR run on the 5' RACE reads, TCRdb lists one record per CDR3 protein. There are more than 45,000 distinct CDR3 sequences in the sample; about 5.6% occur only once, and about a third lies in the top ten. Sample: PBMCs, either bulk or a sorted T-cell subset (CD4+, CD8+, memory, or dextramer-sorted; not recorded which), taken on the day of the yellow fever booster vaccination. Receptors originate from a man younger than 35 who received the YFV17D yellow fever vaccine.

V and J are TRBV7-6 and TRBJ1-2, with D possibly matching TRBD1 (6 bases). Germline values: CDR1 SGHVS, CDR2 FNYEAQ. The CDR3 contains 16 residues. With 6 bases removed from V and 6 bases from J, the gap between germline ends came to 23 bases. The CDR3 region has the DNA TGTGCCAGCAGTCCCTTCCCGGGGACACCAGGCCATGGCTACACCTTC. The encoded protein is CASSPFPGTPGHGYTF. The full variable domain, its missing parts supplied by reference TRBV7-6 and TRBJ1-2, is GAGVSQSPRYKVTKRGQDVALRCDPISGHVSLYWYRQALGQGPEFLTYFNYEAQQDKSGLPNDRFSAERPEGSISTLTIQRTEQRDSAMYRCASSPFPGTPGHGYTFGSGTRLTVV.

This clonotype has ten or more counts. The rearrangement uses TRBV20-1 and TRBJ1-2; the D gene is possibly TRBD1 (6 bases). The CDR3 is 13 residues long. Germline V gives CDR1 DFQATT, CDR2 SNEGSKA (reference sequence). V was clipped by 1 base and J by 7 bases, with 13 bases between them. CDR3 sequence (DNA): TGCAGTGCTAGAGCTGTGGGGGGCGTTGGCTACACCTTC. Amino acids: CSARAVGGVGYTF.

This clonotype was seen many times. The chain carries TRBV6-5 and TRBJ1-1; D unclear. CDR1 is MNHEY, CDR2 SVGAGI, per germline. V was cut by 4 bases and J by 6 bases, with 12 bases left in between. The CDR3 has 13 amino acids. CDR3: CASSLSGWPEAFF. CDR3 coding DNA: TGTGCCAGCAGTTTGTCGGGTTGGCCTGAAGCTTTCTTT.

This clonotype was counted many times. The chain uses TRBV7-2 and TRBJ2-5; TRBD2 aligns across 8 bases. This CDR3 region has 16 residues. Trimming took 0 bases from V and 2 from J; bases not matched to a gene: 5. Germline lookup yields CDR1 SGHTA and CDR2 FQGNSA. The CDR3 coding sequence is TGTGCCAGCAGCTTAGCGCGGGCTAGCGGGCAAGAGACCCAGTACTTC. This sequence encodes CASSLARASGQETQYF. Full variable domain (rest looked up from reference TRBV7-2 and TRBJ2-5): GAGVSQSPSNKVTEKGKDVELRCDPISGHTALYWYRQSLGQGLEFLIYFQGNSAPDKSGLPSDRFSAERTGGSVSTLTIQRTQQEDSAVYLCASSLARASGQETQYFGPGTRLLVL.

This clonotype occurred a few times. J is TRBJ2-7 and V is TRBV7-8; 7 nucleotides agree with TRBD1. This CDR3 has 14 residues. J lost 2 bases, V lost 5 bases, and 6 bases had no gene match. In germline, CDR1 is SGHVS, CDR2 FQNEAQ. The CDR3 reads CASSPPGQPYEQYV. The CDR3 coding sequence is TGTGCCAGCAGCCCACCGGGACAGCCCTACGAGCAGTACGTC.

The chain recombines TRBV12-3 or TRBV12-4 with TRBJ1-1; 8 nucleotides line up with TRBD1. The ends lost 3 bases at V and 10 bases at J; junction bases unmatched: 7. This CDR3 comprises 13 residues. The DNA of the CDR3 is TGTGCCAGCAGTTTGGCAGGGGGCCTTCGAGCTTTCTTT. It yields the protein CASSLAGGLRAFF.

This clonotype was recorded at least ten times. The V and J genes are TRBV11-3 and TRBJ2-1, with no clear D. The CDR3 consists of 15 residues. The germline CDR1 and CDR2 sequences are SGHNT and YENEEA. V lost 3 bases and J lost 9, with 18 bases in between. The DNA for the CDR3 is TGTGCCAGCAGCTTCCGGTCTAGTGTATTAGGTGAGCAGTTCTTC. Translated: CASSFRSSVLGEQFF.

There are a few counts of this clonotype. This rearrangement joins TRBV7-9 to TRBJ2-3; D gene unclear. Per germline, CDR1 SEHNR and CDR2 FQNEAQ (reference sequence). V lost 8 bases to trimming and J lost 5 bases, with 5 bases between them. The CDR3 totals 10 residues. The CDR3 bases are TGTGCCAGCGTACGAGATACGCAGTATTTT. This translates into CASVRDTQYF. Full variable domain (missing parts from reference TRBV7-9 and TRBJ2-3): DTGVSQNPRHKITKRGQNVTFRCDPISEHNRLYWYRQTLGQGPEFLTYFQNEAQLEKSRLLSDRFSAERPKGSFSTLEIQRTEQGDSAMYLCASVRDTQYFGPGTRLTVL.

This clonotype was counted ten times or more. J is TRBJ2-1 and V is TRBV18; 9 bases are a match to TRBD2. This CDR3 comprises 15 residues. After removal of 6 bases from V and 0 bases from J, the junction contained 3 bases not matched to a gene. Germline CDR1 KGHSH, CDR2 LQKENI. CDR3 loop: CASSRTSDSYNEQFF. CDR3 nucleotides: TGTGCCAGCTCGCGGACTAGCGACTCCTACAATGAGCAGTTCTTC.

In its sample, this clonotype was seen a few times. The CDR3 coding sequence is TGCGCCAGCAGCCCCCAGGGATCTGGGGGGCCGACTGAAGCTTTCTTT. It encodes CASSPQGSGGPTEAFF. The V and J genes are TRBV4-1 and TRBJ1-1; possibly TRBD1 for D (6 bases). Trimming left V 4 bases short and J 5 bases short, with 20 bases between. The CDR3 runs 16 residues. From germline, CDR1 is MGHRA and CDR2 YSYEKL.

Only a few counts were recorded for this clonotype. The chain links TRBV3-1 to TRBJ2-2; 8 nucleotides agree with TRBD1. Germline lookup yields CDR1 LGHDT and CDR2 YNNKEL (reference sequence). This CDR3 has 14 residues. The J segment lost 7 bases and the V segment lost 5 bases, leaving 6 bases of the junction unmatched. CDR3 sequence (DNA): TGTGCCAGCAGCGCGGACAGGGCTAGCGGGGAGCTGTTTTTT. The encoded protein is CASSADRASGELFF.

There are many counts of this clonotype. The V call is TRBV4-3, the J call TRBJ1-6, with a tentative D call TRBD1 (5 bases). CDR1 LGHNA and CDR2 YSLEER come from the germline V gene. The CDR3 loop spans 20 amino acids. V was shortened by 0 bases and J by 1 base, with 19 bases between the two germline ends. CDR3 amino acids: CASSQDGTPSMGSYNSPLHF. The CDR3 DNA follows: TGCGCCAGCAGCCAAGATGGGACGCCCTCGATGGGGTCCTATAATTCACCCCTCCACTTT.

This clonotype was recorded many times. V is TRBV7-9 and J is TRBJ2-1; D might be TRBD1 (6 bases). In germline, CDR1 is SEHNR, CDR2 FQNEAQ (reference sequence). CDR3 length equals 14 residues. V lost 2 bases, J lost 9 bases, and 14 bases lay in between. The CDR3 loop reads CASSLSQGLSEQFF. CDR3 bases: TGTGCCAGCAGCTTAAGCCAGGGGTTGAGTGAGCAGTTCTTC.

This clonotype was recorded at least ten times. The rearrangement joins TRBV20-1 to TRBJ2-2; 9 bases are a match to TRBD1. The CDR3 covers 18 residues. With V trimmed by 0 bases and J by 4 bases, 12 bases remained unmatched. Looked up from germline, CDR1 is DFQATT and CDR2 is SNEGSKA (reference sequence). In DNA, the CDR3 is TGCAGTGCTAGAGATCGGGACAGGGAACACATACTCACCGGGGAGCTGTTTTTT. Its protein product is CSARDRDREHILTGELFF.

This clonotype was observed a handful of times. The chain couples TRBV5-1 to TRBJ1-3; D is ambiguous. The germline V gene has CDR1 SGHRS and CDR2 YFSETQ. V lost 7 bases and J 4 bases, leaving 9 bases between the germline ends. CDR3 size: 12 residues. As DNA, the CDR3 is TGCGCCAGCTCGGACGGCGGAAACACCATATATTTT. Its protein product is CASSDGGNTIYF.

This chain connects TRBV3-1 to TRBJ1-2; D uncertain. Germline V gives CDR1 LGHDT, CDR2 YNNKEL (reference sequence). The CDR3 runs 15 residues. V lost 4 bases and J lost 3, with 15 bases in between. CDR3 bases: TGTGCCAGCAGCCCCCGGGAGGCAAGAGACTATGGCTACACCTTC. Amino acid sequence: CASSPREARDYGYTF.

At least ten counts were recorded for this clonotype. CDR3 coding DNA: TGCGCCAGCAGGACACTGAACGATGGCTACACCTTC. It yields the protein CASRTLNDGYTF. The chain is built from TRBV4-3 and TRBJ1-2, with D hard to call. From germline, CDR1 is LGHNA and CDR2 YSLEER. V was cut by 6 bases and J by 6 bases, with 11 bases left in between. This CDR3 comprises 12 residues.

This clonotype was observed a handful of times. The CDR3 coding sequence is TGTGCCACCAGTGATCCCAAGCAGTACTTC. This sequence encodes CATSDPKQYF. J is TRBJ2-7 and V is TRBV24-1; D is ambiguous. This CDR3 is built from 10 residues. CDR1 and CDR2 (germline): KGHDR, SFDVKD. V was cut by 3 bases and J by 8 bases, with 4 bases left in between.

This clonotype was detected ten times or more. This chain joins TRBV29-1 and TRBJ2-1; possible D gene TRBD2, 6 bases. V was shortened by 4 bases and J by 3 bases, with 16 bases between the two germline ends. This CDR3 has 15 residues. CDR1 is SQVTM, CDR2 ANQGSEA, per germline. CDR3 nucleotides: TGCAGCGTTGTCGGCGGGACGCACGACTACAATGAGCAGTTCTTC. Its translation is CSVVGGTHDYNEQFF.

This clonotype was counted many times. The J gene is TRBJ1-5, the V gene TRBV5-5; D ambiguous. Trimming shortened V by 2 bases and J by 4 bases, and 7 bases separated the two germline ends. Germline V CDR1 and CDR2: SGHKS, YYEKEE (reference sequence). This CDR3 comprises 13 residues. The CDR3 sequence is CASSLSANQPQHF. The CDR3 DNA reads TGTGCCAGCAGCTTAAGCGCGAATCAGCCCCAGCATTTT.

This clonotype was detected only a few times. The chain carries TRBV11-2 and TRBJ2-3; 8 bases are shared with TRBD2. Germline assignment: CDR1 SGHAT and CDR2 FQNNGV. This CDR3 is built from 16 residues. The trim removed 5 bases at V and 1 base at J, leaving 8 bases unmatched. This chain's CDR3 is CASSLTGGSGTDTQYF. CDR3 in DNA: TGTGCCAGCAGCCTCACGGGGGGGTCGGGCACAGATACGCAGTATTTT. The full variable domain, its missing parts supplied by reference TRBV11-2 and TRBJ2-3, is EAGVAQSPRYKIIEKRQSVAFWCNPISGHATLYWYQQILGQGPKLLIQFQNNGVVDDSQLPKDRFSAERLKGVDSTLKIQPAKLEDSAVYLCASSLTGGSGTDTQYFGPGTRLTVL.

The table lists this clonotype with many counts. The V and J genes are TRBV5-1 and TRBJ2-1; D not certain. V lost 4 bases to trimming and J lost 7 bases, with 15 bases between them. CDR1 is SGHRS, CDR2 YFSETQ, per germline. The CDR3 has 14 amino acids. This CDR3 is CASSLRDPRNEQFF. The CDR3 region has the DNA TGCGCCAGCAGCCTGCGTGACCCCCGGAATGAGCAGTTCTTC.

This clonotype appeared many times. The chain recombines TRBV5-1 with TRBJ2-7; TRBD1 or TRBD2 may be the D gene (6 bases each). V was pared by 4 bases and J by 3 bases, with 17 bases between. Germline assignment: CDR1 SGHRS and CDR2 YFSETQ. The CDR3 consists of 15 residues. CDR3 nucleotides: TGCGCCAGCAGCCTCCCACCGGGGGCGGGCTACGAGCAGTACTTC. Its protein product is CASSLPPGAGYEQYF.

This clonotype has at least ten counts. The chain recombines TRBV27 with TRBJ2-7; weak D call: TRBD2 (6 bases). V lost 0 bases to trimming and J lost 3 bases, with 12 bases between them. CDR3 length: 15 residues. From germline, CDR1 is MNHEY and CDR2 SMNVEV (reference sequence). The CDR3 bases are TGTGCCAGCAGTTTATCGTCAGGACTACTCTACGAGCAGTACTTC. It specifies CASSLSSGLLYEQYF.

The chain combines TRBV5-5 with TRBJ2-2; D is uncertain. CDR3 length equals 15 residues. Deletions cut 6 bases from V and 0 bases from J, with 12 bases between. The germline gives CDR1 SGHKS, CDR2 YYEKEE (reference sequence). The CDR3 nucleotides read TGTGCCAGCATCGACCTCAACACGAACACCGGGGAGCTGTTTTTT. This sequence encodes CASIDLNTNTGELFF.

The table lists this clonotype with a few counts. V gene TRBV9 combines with J gene TRBJ2-5; 7 nucleotides line up with TRBD2. Per the germline V gene, CDR1 is SGDLS and CDR2 is YYNGEE. The CDR3 runs 15 residues. The V and J ends lost 4 bases and 5 bases, in that order; junction bases with no gene match: 11. The CDR3 nucleotides are TGTGCCAGCAGCTTATGGGGGGGTAGTTCGGAGACCCAGTACTTC. Translating gives CASSLWGGSSETQYF.

The rearrangement uses TRBV7-9 and TRBJ1-2; the match to TRBD1 covers 8 bases. The CDR3 is 14 residues long. CDR1 SEHNR and CDR2 FQNEAQ come from the germline V gene (reference sequence). J gave up 7 bases and V 5 bases, and 9 bases lay outside the gene matches. For the CDR3, the DNA is TGTGCCAGCAGCACCGATGACAGGGGATCTGGCTACACCTTC. This codes for CASSTDDRGSGYTF.

For the CDR3, the DNA is TGTGCCAGTAAAGACAGGGGTGGAAATCAGCCCCAGCATTTT. Its protein is CASKDRGGNQPQHF. This chain links TRBV19 with TRBJ1-5, with 8 bases aligning to TRBD1. Germline loops: CDR1 LNHDA, CDR2 SQIVND (reference sequence). V shed 7 bases and J 4 bases; nucleotides not matched to a gene: 6. This CDR3 region has 14 residues. The whole variable domain, filled in from reference TRBV19 and TRBJ1-5, reads DGGITQSPKYLFRKEGQNVTLSCEQNLNHDAMYWYRQDPGQGLRLIYYSQIVNDFQKGDIAEGYSVSREKKESFPLTVTSAQKNPTAFYLCASKDRGGNQPQHFGDGTRLSIL.

This clonotype showed up many times. The rearrangement uses TRBV7-9 and TRBJ2-5; unclear D gene. The CDR3 length is 15 residues. Per germline, CDR1 SEHNR and CDR2 FQNEAQ (reference sequence). The V and J ends lost 0 bases and 0 bases respectively, with 8 bases between them. The CDR3 protein is CASSLAPDYQETQYF. The CDR3 nucleotides read TGTGCCAGCAGCTTAGCCCCTGACTACCAAGAGACCCAGTACTTC.

This clonotype was seen a handful of times. The J gene is TRBJ1-2, the V gene TRBV29-1; TRBD1 aligns across 7 bases. Germline V gene lookup returns CDR1 SQVTM and CDR2 ANQGSEA. The CDR3 length is 17 residues. V shed 2 bases, J shed 1 base, and the junction held 13 bases outside the gene matches. Here the CDR3 reads CSVERVGGKMINYGYTF. In nucleotides, the CDR3 is TGCAGCGTTGAACGGGTAGGGGGCAAGATGATTAACTATGGCTACACCTTC.